This T cell receptor (beta chain) is from a study of radiotherapy plus CTLA-4 blockade in lung cancer. Study context: Disease control reached about 28%, with objective responses in around 19%. Study outcomes and limitations: The study found tumor-derived TCR clones expanded in blood after radiotherapy plus ipilimumab.

Sequenced by immunoSEQ multiplex PCR; TCRdb stores in-frame clones only, minus some. In the table there are 110,000 or so clones, about four fifths of which are singletons. With 2 bases removed from V and 7 bases from J, the gap between germline ends came to 5 bases. The CDR3 length is 11 residues. Germline CDR1 and CDR2: SEHNR and FQNEAQ (reference sequence). On this clone: Its matching antigen is unknown.

This sample comprised peripheral blood, obtained from a patient treated with radiotherapy plus ipilimumab. The sequence derives from a human donor with non-small cell lung cancer who had a partial response to radiotherapy plus ipilimumab. The rearrangement links TRBV7-9 to TRBJ1-1; D uncertain. The CDR3 loop reads CASSLSVEAFF. CDR3 bases: TGTGCCAGCAGCTTATCCGTTGAAGCTTTCTTT.